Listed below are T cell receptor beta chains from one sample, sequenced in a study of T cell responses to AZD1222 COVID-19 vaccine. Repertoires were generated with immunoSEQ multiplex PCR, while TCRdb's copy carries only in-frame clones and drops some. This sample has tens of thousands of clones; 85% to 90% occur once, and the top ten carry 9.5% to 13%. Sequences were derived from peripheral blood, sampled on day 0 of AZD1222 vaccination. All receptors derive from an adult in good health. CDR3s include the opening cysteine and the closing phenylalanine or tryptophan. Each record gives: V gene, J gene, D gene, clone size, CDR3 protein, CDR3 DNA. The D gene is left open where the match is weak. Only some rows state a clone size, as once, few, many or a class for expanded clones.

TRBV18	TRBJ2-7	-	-	CASSPASGPKDEQYF	TGTGCCAGCTCACCAGCCAGCGGGCCGAAGGACGAGCAGTACTTC
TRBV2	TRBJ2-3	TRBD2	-	CASSELGTSGRDTDTQYF	TGTGCCAGCAGTGAACTCGGGACTAGCGGGAGAGATACAGATACGCAGTATTTT
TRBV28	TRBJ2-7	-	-	CASSPQTPKEQYF	TGTGCCAGCAGTCCCCAGACCCCCAAGGAGCAGTACTTC
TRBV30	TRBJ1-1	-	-	CAWLPRGFGHTEAFF	TGTGCCTGGTTGCCCAGGGGATTCGGTCACACTGAAGCTTTCTTT
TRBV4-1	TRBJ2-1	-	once	CASSQDQSSLEQFF	TGCGCCAGCAGCCAAGATCAATCCAGTCTAGAGCAGTTCTTC
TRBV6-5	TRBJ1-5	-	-	CASRKDRTSNQPQHF	TGTGCCAGCAGGAAAGACAGGACCAGCAATCAGCCCCAGCATTTT
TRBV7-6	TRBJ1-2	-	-	CASSPLGQTGYTF	TGTGCCAGCAGCCCCCTCGGTCAAACTGGCTACACCTTC
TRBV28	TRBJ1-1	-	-	CASSLGFGGVAEAFF	TGTGCCAGCAGTTTAGGTTTTGGGGGTGTCGCTGAAGCTTTCTTT
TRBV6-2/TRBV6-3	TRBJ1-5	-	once	CASSYSTGLGVAQYQPQHF	TGTGCCAGCAGTTACTCGACCGGTCTCGGGGTGGCACAATATCAGCCCCAGCATTTT
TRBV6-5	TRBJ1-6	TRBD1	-	CASSYGQVSPLHF	TGTGCCAGCAGTTACGGACAGGTATCACCCCTCCACTTT
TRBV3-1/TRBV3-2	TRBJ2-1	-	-	CASSQVVTEQFF	TGTGCCAGCAGCCAAGTGGTGACGGAGCAGTTCTTC
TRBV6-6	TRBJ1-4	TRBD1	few	CASSYVQGGINEKLFF	TGTGCCAGCAGTTATGTCCAGGGGGGGATTAATGAAAAACTGTTTTTT
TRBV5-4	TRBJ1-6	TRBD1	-	CASSFTGVRSPLHF	TGTGCCAGCAGCTTCACAGGGGTTCGGTCACCCCTCCACTTT
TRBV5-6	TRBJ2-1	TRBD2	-	CASSHGMRASGVNEQFF	TGTGCCAGCAGCCATGGGATGAGGGCTAGCGGGGTCAATGAGCAGTTCTTC
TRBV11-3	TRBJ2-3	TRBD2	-	CASSLTRGRALTDTQYF	TGTGCCAGCAGCCTAACGCGCGGGAGGGCCTTAACAGATACGCAGTATTTT
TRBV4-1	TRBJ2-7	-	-	CASSPSLAQSSYEQYF	TGCGCCAGCAGCCCATCACTAGCCCAGAGCTCCTACGAGCAGTACTTC
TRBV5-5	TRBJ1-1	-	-	CASSLVQPNTEAFF	TGTGCCAGCAGCTTGGTCCAGCCGAACACTGAAGCTTTCTTT
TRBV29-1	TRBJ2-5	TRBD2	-	CSVVSGGAGTQYF	TGCAGCGTTGTCAGCGGGGGGGCGGGGACCCAGTACTTC
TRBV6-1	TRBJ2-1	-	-	CASSAIILSPGNEQFF	TGTGCCAGCAGTGCCATAATCCTGAGTCCGGGCAATGAGCAGTTCTTC
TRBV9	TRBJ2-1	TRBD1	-	CASSVGTGAHEQFF	TGTGCCAGCAGCGTCGGGACAGGGGCTCATGAGCAGTTCTTC
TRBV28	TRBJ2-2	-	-	CASSPLGGADTGELFF	TGTGCCAGCAGTCCGCTAGGTGGGGCTGACACCGGGGAGCTGTTTTTT
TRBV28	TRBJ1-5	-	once	CASSLQMSMAGGDSNQPQHF	TGTGCCAGCAGTCTCCAGATGTCGATGGCGGGGGGAGATAGCAATCAGCCCCAGCATTTT